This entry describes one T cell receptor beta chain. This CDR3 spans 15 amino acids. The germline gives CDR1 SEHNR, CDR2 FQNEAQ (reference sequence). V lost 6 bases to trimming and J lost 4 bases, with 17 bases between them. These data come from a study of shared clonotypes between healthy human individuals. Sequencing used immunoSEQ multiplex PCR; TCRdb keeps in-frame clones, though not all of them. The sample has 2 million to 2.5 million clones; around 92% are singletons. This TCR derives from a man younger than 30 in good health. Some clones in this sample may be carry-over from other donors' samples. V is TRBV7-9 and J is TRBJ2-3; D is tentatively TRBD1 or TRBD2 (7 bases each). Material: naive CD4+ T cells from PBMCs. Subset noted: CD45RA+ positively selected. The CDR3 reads CASRPNRGGADTQYF. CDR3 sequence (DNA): TGTGCCAGCAGACCGAACAGGGGAGGGGCAGATACGCAGTATTTT.